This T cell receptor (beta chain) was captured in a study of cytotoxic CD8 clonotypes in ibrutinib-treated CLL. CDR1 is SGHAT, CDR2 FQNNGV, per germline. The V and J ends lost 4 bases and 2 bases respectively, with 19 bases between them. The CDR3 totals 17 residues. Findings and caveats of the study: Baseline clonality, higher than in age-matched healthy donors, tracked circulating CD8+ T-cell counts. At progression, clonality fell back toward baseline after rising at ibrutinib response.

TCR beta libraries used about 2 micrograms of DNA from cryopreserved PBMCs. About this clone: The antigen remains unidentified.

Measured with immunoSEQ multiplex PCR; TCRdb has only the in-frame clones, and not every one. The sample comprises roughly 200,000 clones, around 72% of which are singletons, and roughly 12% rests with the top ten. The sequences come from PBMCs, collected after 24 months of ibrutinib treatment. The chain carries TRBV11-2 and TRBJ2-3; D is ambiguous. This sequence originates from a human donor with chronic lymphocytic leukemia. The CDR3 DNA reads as TGTGCCAGCAGCTCAAACAGAACAGCCCCACTCACAGATACGCAGTATTTT. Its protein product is CASSSNRTAPLTDTQYF.